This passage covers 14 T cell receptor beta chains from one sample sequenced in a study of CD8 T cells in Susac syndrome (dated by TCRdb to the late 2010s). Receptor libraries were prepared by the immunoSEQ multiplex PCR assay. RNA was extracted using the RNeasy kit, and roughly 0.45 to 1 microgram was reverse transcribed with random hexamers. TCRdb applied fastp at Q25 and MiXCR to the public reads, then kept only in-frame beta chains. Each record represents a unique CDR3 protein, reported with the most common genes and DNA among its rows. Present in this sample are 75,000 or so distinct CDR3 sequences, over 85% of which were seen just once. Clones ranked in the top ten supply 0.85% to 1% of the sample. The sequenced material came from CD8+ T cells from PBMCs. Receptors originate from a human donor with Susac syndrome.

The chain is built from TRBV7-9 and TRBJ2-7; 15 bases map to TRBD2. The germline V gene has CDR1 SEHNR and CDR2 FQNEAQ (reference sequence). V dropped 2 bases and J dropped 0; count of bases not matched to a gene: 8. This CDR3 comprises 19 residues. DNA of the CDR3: TGTGCCAGCAGCTTAAAGGGACTAGCGGGAGGCATGAGCTCCTACGAGCAGTACTTC. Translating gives CASSLKGLAGGMSSYEQYF. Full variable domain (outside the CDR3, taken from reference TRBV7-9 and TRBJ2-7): DTGVSQNPRHKITKRGQNVTFRCDPISEHNRLYWYRQTLGQGPEFLTYFQNEAQLEKSRLLSDRFSAERPKGSFSTLEIQRTEQGDSAMYLCASSLKGLAGGMSSYEQYFGPGTRLTVT.

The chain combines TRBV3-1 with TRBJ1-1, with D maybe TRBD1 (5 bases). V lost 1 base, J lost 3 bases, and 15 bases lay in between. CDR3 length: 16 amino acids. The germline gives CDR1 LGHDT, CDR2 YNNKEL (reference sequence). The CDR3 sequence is CASSQVHPPGDTEAFF. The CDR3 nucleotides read TGTGCCAGCAGCCAAGTCCACCCGCCGGGGGACACTGAAGCTTTCTTT. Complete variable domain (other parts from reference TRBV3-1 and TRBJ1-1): DTAVSQTPKYLVTQMGNDKSIKCEQNLGHDTMYWYKQDSKKFLKIMFSYNNKELIINETVPNRFSPKSPDKAHLNLHINSLELGDSAVYFCASSQVHPPGDTEAFFGQGTRLTVV.

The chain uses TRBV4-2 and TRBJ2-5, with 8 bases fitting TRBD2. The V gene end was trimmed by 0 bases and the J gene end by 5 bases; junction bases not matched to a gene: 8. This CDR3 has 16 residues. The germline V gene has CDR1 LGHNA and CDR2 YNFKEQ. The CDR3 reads CASSQEEPAGAETQYF. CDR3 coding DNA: TGTGCCAGCAGCCAAGAAGAACCAGCGGGGGCCGAGACCCAGTACTTC.

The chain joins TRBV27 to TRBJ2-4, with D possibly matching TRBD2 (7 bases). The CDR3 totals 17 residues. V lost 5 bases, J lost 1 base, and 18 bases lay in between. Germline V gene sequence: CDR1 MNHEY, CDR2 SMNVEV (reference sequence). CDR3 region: CASSGGGGFVAKNIQYF. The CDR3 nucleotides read TGTGCCAGCAGTGGGGGAGGGGGGTTTGTGGCCAAAAACATTCAGTACTTC.

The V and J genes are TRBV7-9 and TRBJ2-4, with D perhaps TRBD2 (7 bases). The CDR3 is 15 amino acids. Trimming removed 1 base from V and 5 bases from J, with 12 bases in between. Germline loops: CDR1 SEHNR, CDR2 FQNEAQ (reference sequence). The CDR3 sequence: CASSLEGGHQNIQYF. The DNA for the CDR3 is TGTGCCAGCAGCTTAGAGGGGGGGCACCAAAACATTCAGTACTTC.

The CDR3 here is CASSLLRAGEEGETQYF. CDR3 nucleotides: TGTGCCAGCAGTTTGTTAAGGGCGGGAGAGGAGGGTGAGACCCAGTACTTC. The rearrangement links TRBV28 to TRBJ2-5, with 7 bases identical to TRBD2. Germline-derived CDR1 and CDR2 are MDHEN and SYDVKM. The CDR3 covers 17 residues. V shed 3 bases and J 5 bases; nucleotides not matched to a gene: 15. The full variable domain, completed using reference TRBV28 and TRBJ2-5, is DVKVTQSSRYLVKRTGEKVFLECVQDMDHENMFWYRQDPGLGLRLIYFSYDVKMKEKGDIPEGYSVSREKKERFSLILESASTNQTSMYLCASSLLRAGEEGETQYFGPGTRLLVL.

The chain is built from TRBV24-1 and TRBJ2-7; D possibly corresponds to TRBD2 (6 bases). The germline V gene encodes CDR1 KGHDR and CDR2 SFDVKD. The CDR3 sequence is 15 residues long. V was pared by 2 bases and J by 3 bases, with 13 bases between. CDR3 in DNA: TGTGCCACCAGTGATTCGACTAGTTTTAGCTACGAGCAGTACTTC. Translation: CATSDSTSFSYEQYF.

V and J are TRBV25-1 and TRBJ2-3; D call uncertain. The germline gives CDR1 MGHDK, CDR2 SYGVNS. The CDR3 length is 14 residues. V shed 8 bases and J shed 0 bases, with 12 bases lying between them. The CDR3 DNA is TGTGCCAGCGGCTCACCGACTAGCACAGATACGCAGTATTTT. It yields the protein CASGSPTSTDTQYF. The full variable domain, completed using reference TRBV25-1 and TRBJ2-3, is EADIYQTPRYLVIGTGKKITLECSQTMGHDKMYWYQQDPGMELHLIHYSYGVNSTEKGDLSSESTVSRIRTEHFPLTLESARPSHTSQYLCASGSPTSTDTQYFGPGTRLTVL.

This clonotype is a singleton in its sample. Written as DNA, the CDR3 is TGTGCCAGCCAGGGGACTAGTGTGACAGATACGCAGTATTTT. Translation: CASQGTSVTDTQYF. J is TRBJ2-3 and V is TRBV2; 8 bases fit TRBD2. V lost 8 bases and J lost 3; bases outside the gene matches: 7. Per the germline V gene, CDR1 is SNHLY and CDR2 is FYNNEI. The CDR3 runs to 14 residues.

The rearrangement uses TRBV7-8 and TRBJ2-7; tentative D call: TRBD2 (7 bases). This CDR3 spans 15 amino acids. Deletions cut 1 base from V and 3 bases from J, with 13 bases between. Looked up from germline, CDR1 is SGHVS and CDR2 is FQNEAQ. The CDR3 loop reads CASSLGPGEGYEQYF. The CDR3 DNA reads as TGTGCCAGCAGCTTAGGACCAGGGGAGGGCTACGAGCAGTACTTC.

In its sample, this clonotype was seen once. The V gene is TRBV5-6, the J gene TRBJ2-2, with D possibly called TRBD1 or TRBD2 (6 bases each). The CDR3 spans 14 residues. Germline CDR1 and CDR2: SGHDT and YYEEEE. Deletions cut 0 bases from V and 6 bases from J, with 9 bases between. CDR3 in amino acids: CASSLVRGAGELFF. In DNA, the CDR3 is TGTGCCAGCAGCTTGGTTAGGGGGGCCGGGGAGCTGTTTTTT. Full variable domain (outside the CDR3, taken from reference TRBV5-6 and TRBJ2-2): DAGVTQSPTHLIKTRGQQVTLRCSPKSGHDTVSWYQQALGQGPQFIFQYYEEEERQRGNFPDRFSGHQFPNYSSELNVNALLLGDSALYLCASSLVRGAGELFFGEGSRLTVL.

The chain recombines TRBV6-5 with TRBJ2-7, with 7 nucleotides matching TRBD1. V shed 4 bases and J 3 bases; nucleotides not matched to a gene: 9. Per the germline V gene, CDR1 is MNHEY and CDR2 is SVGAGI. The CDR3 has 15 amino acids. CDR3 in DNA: TGTGCCAGCAGTTCCCCACAGGGGCTACACTACGAGCAGTACTTC. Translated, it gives CASSSPQGLHYEQYF.

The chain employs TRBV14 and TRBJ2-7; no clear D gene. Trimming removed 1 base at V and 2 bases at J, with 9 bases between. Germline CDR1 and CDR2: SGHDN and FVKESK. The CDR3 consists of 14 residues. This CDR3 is CASSQVGLAYEQYF. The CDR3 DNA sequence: TGTGCCAGCAGCCAAGTGGGCCTAGCCTACGAGCAGTACTTC.

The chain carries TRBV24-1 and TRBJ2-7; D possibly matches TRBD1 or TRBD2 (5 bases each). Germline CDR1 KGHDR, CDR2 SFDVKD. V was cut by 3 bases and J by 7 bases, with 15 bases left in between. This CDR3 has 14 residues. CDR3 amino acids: CATSDTDGTLEQYF. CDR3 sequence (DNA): TGTGCCACCAGTGATACAGACGGGACCCTGGAGCAGTACTTC.